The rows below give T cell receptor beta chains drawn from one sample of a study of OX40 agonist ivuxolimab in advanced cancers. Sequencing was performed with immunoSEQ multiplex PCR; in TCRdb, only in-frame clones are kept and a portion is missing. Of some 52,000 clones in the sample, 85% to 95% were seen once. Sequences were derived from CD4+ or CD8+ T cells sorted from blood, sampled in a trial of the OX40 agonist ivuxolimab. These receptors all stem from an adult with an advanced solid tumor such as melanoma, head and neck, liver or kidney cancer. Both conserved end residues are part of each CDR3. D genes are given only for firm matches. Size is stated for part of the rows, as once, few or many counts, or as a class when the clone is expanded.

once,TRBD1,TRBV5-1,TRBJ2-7,CASRPGTGVSEQYF,TGCGCCAGTCGGCCCGGGACAGGGGTCTCCGAGCAGTACTTC
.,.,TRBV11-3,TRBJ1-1,CASRPDRSEAFF,TGTGCCAGCAGGCCTGACAGGTCCGAAGCTTTCTTT
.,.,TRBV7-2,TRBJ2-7,CASSPLLTGSAEQYF,TGTGCCAGCAGCCCTCTGCTTACAGGTTCAGCCGAGCAGTACTTC
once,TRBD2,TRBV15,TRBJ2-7,CATSMTSENPYEQYF,TGTGCCACCAGCATGACTAGCGAGAATCCCTACGAGCAGTACTTC
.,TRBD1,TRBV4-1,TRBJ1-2,CASSPPGQGYYGYTF,TGCGCCAGCAGCCCACCGGGACAGGGATACTATGGCTACACCTTC
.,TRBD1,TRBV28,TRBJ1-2,CASSPRGGYYGYTF,TGTGCCAGCAGTCCGCGAGGGGGCTACTATGGCTACACCTTC
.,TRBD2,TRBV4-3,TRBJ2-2,CASSPDPLGGGSTGELFF,TGCGCCAGCAGCCCTGATCCATTGGGCGGGGGATCAACCGGGGAGCTGTTTTTT
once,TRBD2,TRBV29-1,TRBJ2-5,CSVQPSGKGETQYF,TGCAGCGTTCAACCTAGCGGGAAGGGAGAGACCCAGTACTTC
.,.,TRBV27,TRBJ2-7,CASSLTSSYEQYF,TGTGCCAGCAGTTTGACCAGCTCCTACGAGCAGTACTTC
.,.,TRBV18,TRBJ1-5,CASSPNWDGRSGQHF,TGTGCCAGCTCACCGAATTGGGACGGCCGGTCGGGGCAGCATTTT
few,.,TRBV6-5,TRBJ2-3,CASIGRASTDTQYF,TGTGCCAGCATCGGCAGGGCTAGCACAGATACGCAGTATTTT
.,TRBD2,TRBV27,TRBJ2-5,CASSPRVAGETQYF,TGTGCCAGCAGTCCCCGGGTAGCGGGAGAGACCCAGTACTTC
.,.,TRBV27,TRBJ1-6,CASTPGRMNSPLHF,TGTGCCAGCACCCCGGGACGGATGAATTCACCCCTCCACTTT
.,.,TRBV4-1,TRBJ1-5,CASSQSTGGGVQPQHF,TGCGCCAGCAGCCAGTCCACTGGCGGAGGGGTTCAGCCCCAGCATTTT
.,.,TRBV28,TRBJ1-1,CASSFDQRGFDTEAFF,TGTGCCAGCAGTTTTGACCAACGGGGCTTTGACACTGAAGCTTTCTTT
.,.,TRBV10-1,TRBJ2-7,CASSEPGDEQYF,TGCGCCAGCAGTGAACCGGGGGACGAGCAGTACTTC
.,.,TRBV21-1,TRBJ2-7,CAVPTGGYF,TGTGCCGTCCCGACAGGCGGGTACTTC
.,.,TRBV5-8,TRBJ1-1,CASSWGMRTEAFF,TGTGCCAGCAGCTGGGGAATGAGGACTGAAGCTTTCTTT
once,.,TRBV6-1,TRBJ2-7,CASSEIGGYGTYEQYF,TGTGCCAGCAGTGAGATTGGCGGGTATGGGACCTACGAGCAGTACTTC
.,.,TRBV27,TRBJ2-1,CASSPRWGNEQFF,TGTGCCAGCAGTCCACGGTGGGGGAATGAGCAGTTCTTC
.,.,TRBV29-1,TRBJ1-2,CSVDRTQDYGYTF,TGCAGCGTTGATCGGACGCAAGACTATGGCTACACCTTC
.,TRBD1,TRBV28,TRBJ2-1,CASSGPRDRPSYNEQFF,TGTGCCAGCAGTGGACCCCGGGACAGACCCTCCTACAATGAGCAGTTCTTC
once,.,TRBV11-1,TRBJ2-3,CASSLEAGEIGSDTQYF,TGTGCCAGCAGCTTAGAGGCGGGCGAGATAGGGTCAGATACGCAGTATTTT
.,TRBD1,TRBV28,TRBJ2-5,CASSFTGGGETQYF,TGTGCCAGCAGTTTTACAGGGGGCGGGGAGACCCAGTACTTC
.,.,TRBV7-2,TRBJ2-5,CASSYLETQYF,TGTGCCAGCAGCTACCTCGAGACCCAGTACTTC
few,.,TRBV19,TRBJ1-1,CASSPSGRGNTEAFF,TGTGCCAGTAGTCCGTCGGGGAGGGGGAACACTGAAGCTTTCTTT
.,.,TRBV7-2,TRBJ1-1,CASSPRRGGTEAFF,TGTGCCAGCAGCCCCCGCAGAGGGGGCACTGAAGCTTTCTTT
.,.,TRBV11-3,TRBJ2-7,CATSPGLAFEQYF,TGTGCCACCTCCCCCGGGCTAGCTTTCGAGCAGTACTTC
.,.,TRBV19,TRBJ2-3,CASSGQITNTDTQYF,TGTGCCAGTAGTGGGCAGATAACCAACACAGATACGCAGTATTTT
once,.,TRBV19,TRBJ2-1,CASTMSSYNEQFF,TGTGCCAGTACGATGAGCTCCTACAATGAGCAGTTCTTC
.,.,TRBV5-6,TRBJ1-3,CASSWGAFSGNTIYF,TGTGCCAGCAGCTGGGGGGCCTTCTCTGGAAACACCATATATTTT
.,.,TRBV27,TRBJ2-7,CASSLSPVQEQYF,TGTGCCAGCAGTTTATCCCCGGTTCAAGAGCAGTACTTC
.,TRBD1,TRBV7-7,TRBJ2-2,CASSPLGQGNYGELFF,TGTGCTAGCAGCCCTCTCGGACAGGGGAATTACGGGGAGCTGTTTTTT
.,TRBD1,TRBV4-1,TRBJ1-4,CASSQEWLNRGANEKLFF,TGCGCCAGCAGCCAGGAATGGTTAAACAGGGGAGCTAATGAAAAACTGTTTTTT
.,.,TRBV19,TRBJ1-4,CASRRSGATNEKLFF,TGTGCCAGTAGAAGGTCCGGGGCAACTAATGAAAAACTGTTTTTT
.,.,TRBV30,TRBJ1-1,CAWSVLGYTEAFF,TGTGCCTGGAGTGTGTTGGGTTACACTGAAGCTTTCTTT
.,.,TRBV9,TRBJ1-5,CASSVGNQPQHF,TGTGCCAGCAGCGTAGGTAATCAGCCCCAGCATTTT
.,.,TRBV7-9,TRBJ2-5,CASSGIGMEETQYF,TGTGCCAGCAGCGGTATTGGGATGGAAGAGACCCAGTACTTC
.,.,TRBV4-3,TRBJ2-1,CASSQYTYNEQFF,TGCGCCAGCAGCCAGTATACCTACAATGAGCAGTTCTTC
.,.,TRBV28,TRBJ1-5,CASSPRGAFSNQPQHF,TGTGCCAGCAGTCCACGGGGGGCTTTTAGCAATCAGCCCCAGCATTTT
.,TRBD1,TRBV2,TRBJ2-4,CASSPLGTGTNIQYF,TGTGCCAGCAGTCCCCTCGGGACAGGGACAAACATTCAGTACTTC
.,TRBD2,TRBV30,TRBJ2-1,CAWSVGYSLAGSISNEQFF,TGTGCCTGGAGTGTAGGGTATAGCCTAGCGGGTTCTATAAGCAATGAGCAGTTCTTC
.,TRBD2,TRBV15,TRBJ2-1,CATSRDKLAGGYGYNEQFF,TGTGCCACCAGCAGAGATAAACTAGCGGGAGGCTATGGGTACAATGAGCAGTTCTTC
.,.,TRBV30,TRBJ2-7,CAWSVYRAYEQYF,TGTGCCTGGAGTGTATACAGGGCCTACGAGCAGTACTTC
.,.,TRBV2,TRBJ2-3,CASSGDILRGTDTQYF,TGTGCCAGCAGCGGGGACATTCTCAGGGGCACAGATACGCAGTATTTT
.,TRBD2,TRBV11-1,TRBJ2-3,CASSLGLAGGPDTQYF,TGTGCCAGCAGCTTAGGCCTAGCGGGAGGTCCGGATACGCAGTATTTT
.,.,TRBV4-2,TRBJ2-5,CASSQDAAGETQYF,TGTGCCAGCAGCCAAGATGCGGCGGGTGAGACCCAGTACTTC
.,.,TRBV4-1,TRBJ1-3,CASSQVGGPGNTIYF,TGCGCCAGCAGCCAAGTCGGGGGTCCCGGAAACACCATATATTTT
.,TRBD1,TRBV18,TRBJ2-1,CASSPTGDNEQFF,TGTGCCAGCTCACCGACAGGGGACAATGAGCAGTTCTTC